The 20 T cell receptor beta chains below all came from one sample that was sequenced in a study of T cell changes during pregnancy in multiple sclerosis. Here immunoSEQ multiplex PCR was the method, and the copy in TCRdb shows in-frame clones only, minus some. The sample contains about 70,000 clones, about 90% of which appear only once. The material sequenced was peripheral blood, taken in the third trimester of pregnancy. The origin of the receptors is a female donor in good health, enrolled as a control in a pregnancy study.

To note about this clone: At one end, the junction sequence differs from germline, possibly due to a read error. V usage is TRBV13 and J usage is TRBJ2-7; perhaps TRBD2 as D (5 bases). The CDR3 contains 13 residues. CDR1 and CDR2 (germline): PRHDT, FYEKMQ (reference sequence). Here the CDR3 DNA reads TGTGCCGGCAGCTTAGGCCGGGGAGATGAGCAGTACTTC. It encodes CAGSLGRGDEQYF.

The rearrangement links TRBV11-3 to TRBJ2-7, with 10 bases identical to TRBD1. This CDR3 is built from 14 residues. The ends lost 4 bases at V and 3 bases at J; junction bases unmatched: 3. Germline values: CDR1 SGHNT, CDR2 YENEEA. The CDR3 region is CASSSRDRGYEQYF. In nucleotides, the CDR3 is TGTGCCAGCAGCTCCCGGGACAGGGGCTACGAGCAGTACTTC.

The chain carries TRBV7-2 and TRBJ2-5; possibly TRBD1 for D (6 bases). Trimming shortened V by 4 bases and J by 0 bases, and 9 bases separated the two germline ends. The CDR3 has 14 residues. CDR1 and CDR2 from the germline V gene are SGHTA and FQGNSA. The CDR3 reads CASSSDRYQETQYF. CDR3 DNA: TGTGCCAGCAGCTCTGACAGGTACCAAGAGACCCAGTACTTC.

CDR3 in amino acids: CASSPRGYSNQPQHF. The CDR3 nucleotides are TGTGCCAGCAGCCCCCGGGGGTATAGCAATCAGCCCCAGCATTTT. This chain uses TRBV7-2 with TRBJ1-5, with TRBD1 as a possible D gene (5 bases). CDR1 SGHTA and CDR2 FQGNSA come from the germline V gene. The CDR3 loop spans 15 amino acids. The germline V and J ends were trimmed by 5 bases and 0 bases, with 11 bases remaining between them.

The CDR3 sequence is CASSRGGGNEKLFF. CDR3 nucleotides: TGTGCCAGCAGCCGGGGAGGGGGTAATGAAAAACTGTTTTTT. The chain uses TRBV11-2 and TRBJ1-4, with D maybe TRBD1 (6 bases). Germline CDR1 is SGHAT and CDR2 is FQNNGV. The germline V and J ends were trimmed by 5 bases and 4 bases, with 11 bases remaining between them. The CDR3 length is 14 residues.

The chain employs TRBV28 and TRBJ2-1; 8 bases are shared with TRBD1. This CDR3 has 14 residues. With V trimmed by 4 bases and J by 5 bases, 4 bases remained unmatched. The germline gives CDR1 MDHEN, CDR2 SYDVKM. For the CDR3, the DNA is TGTGCCAGCAGTTCGACAGGGGTTAACAATGAGCAGTTCTTC. The encoded protein is CASSSTGVNNEQFF.

The chain couples TRBV6-4 to TRBJ2-1, with D unresolved. The CDR3 contains 9 residues. Germline-derived CDR1 and CDR2 are MRHNA and SNTAGT. V lost 10 bases, J lost 8 bases, and 6 bases lay in between. The CDR3 DNA is TGTGCCACGAGCGATGAGCAGTTCTTC. Its translation is CATSDEQFF.

V and J are TRBV18 and TRBJ2-7, with a possible D match to TRBD2 (5 bases). The germline V and J ends were trimmed by 4 bases and 5 bases, with 12 bases remaining between them. CDR3 length: 13 amino acids. Looked up from germline, CDR1 is KGHSH and CDR2 is LQKENI. DNA of the CDR3: TGTGCCAGCTCACGAGGGATCGGGGACGAGCAGTACTTC. Translation gives CASSRGIGDEQYF.

This chain uses TRBV5-5 with TRBJ2-5, with D perhaps TRBD2 (7 bases). Germline V gives CDR1 SGHKS, CDR2 YYEKEE (reference sequence). Trimming removed 2 bases at V and 1 base at J, with 9 bases between. The CDR3 contains 14 residues. The CDR3 region is CASSLGGAQETQYF. CDR3 DNA: TGTGCCAGCAGCTTAGGGGGGGCCCAAGAGACCCAGTACTTC.

This clone was seen only once. The rearrangement uses TRBV7-9 and TRBJ2-7; D is unresolved. Germline CDR1 and CDR2: SEHNR and FQNEAQ (reference sequence). The CDR3 extends over 13 amino acids. Trimming took 2 bases from V and 4 from J, leaving 9 bases between them. CDR3 sequence reads: CASSLTNAYEQYF. Here the CDR3 DNA reads TGTGCCAGCAGCTTAACAAATGCTTACGAGCAGTACTTC. The full variable domain, its missing parts supplied by reference TRBV7-9 and TRBJ2-7, is DTGVSQNPRHKITKRGQNVTFRCDPISEHNRLYWYRQTLGQGPEFLTYFQNEAQLEKSRLLSDRFSAERPKGSFSTLEIQRTEQGDSAMYLCASSLTNAYEQYFGPGTRLTVT.

The CDR3 protein is CASSQDLRGGIGELFF. In DNA form, the CDR3 reads TGTGCCAGCAGCCAAGACCTCCGGGGAGGGATCGGGGAGCTGTTTTTT. The chain carries TRBV4-2 and TRBJ2-2; TRBD2 matches 7 bases. V shed 0 bases and J 7 bases; nucleotides not matched to a gene: 8. The CDR3 length is 16 residues. Germline V CDR1 and CDR2: LGHNA, YNFKEQ.

This chain joins TRBV7-9 and TRBJ2-2; 11 bases are a match to TRBD2. The CDR3 length is 16 residues. V was clipped by 4 bases and J by 4 bases; unmatched bases: 5. CDR1 is SEHNR and CDR2 is FQNEAQ in the germline V gene (reference sequence). The CDR3 region has the DNA TGTGCCAGCAGCTCGGGACTAGCGGCCCTCACCGGGGAGCTGTTTTTT. Translation: CASSSGLAALTGELFF.

This clone was recorded once. The rearrangement links TRBV6-5 to TRBJ1-1, with 11 bases that match TRBD1. Trimming cost V 6 bases and J 11 bases; bases outside gene matches: 11. This CDR3 spans 14 amino acids. Per germline, CDR1 MNHEY and CDR2 SVGAGI. CDR3 in DNA: TGTGCCAGCAGACCGGACAGGGGGCGCGTCACGGCTTTCTTT. This encodes CASRPDRGRVTAFF.

V and J are TRBV11-2 and TRBJ2-1, with TRBD2 matching 8 bases. V lost 1 base, J lost 10 bases, and 6 bases stayed unmatched. The CDR3 runs to 14 residues. CDR1 SGHAT and CDR2 FQNNGV come from the germline V gene. CDR3 in DNA: TGTGCCAGCAGCTTAGCGGGGGGGCCGGGGGAGCAGTTCTTC. It encodes CASSLAGGPGEQFF. The full variable domain, in which reference TRBV11-2 and TRBJ2-1 provide the parts outside the CDR3, is EAGVAQSPRYKIIEKRQSVAFWCNPISGHATLYWYQQILGQGPKLLIQFQNNGVVDDSQLPKDRFSAERLKGVDSTLKIQPAKLEDSAVYLCASSLAGGPGEQFFGPGTRLTVL.

This rearrangement joins TRBV4-1 to TRBJ2-7; no reliable D call. Trimming took off 4 bases at V and 7 bases at J, with 17 bases between the two ends. The CDR3 is 14 residues long. Germline-derived CDR1 and CDR2 are MGHRA and YSYEKL. The CDR3 region is CASSLLQAVSEQYF. The DNA for the CDR3 is TGCGCCAGCAGCCTCCTGCAGGCCGTCTCTGAGCAGTACTTC.

The chain joins TRBV7-2 to TRBJ1-2; TRBD1 is a possible D gene (5 bases). V was clipped by 2 bases and J by 3 bases, with 10 bases between them. CDR3 length: 14 amino acids. Germline V CDR1 and CDR2: SGHTA, FQGNSA. CDR3 residues: CASSLISGDYGYTF. CDR3 sequence (DNA): TGTGCCAGCAGCTTAATCTCGGGGGACTATGGCTACACCTTC.

This clone turned up a few times. The chain links TRBV6-5 to TRBJ2-1; D is unclear. V shed 7 bases and J shed 9 bases, with 7 bases lying between them. CDR1 and CDR2 from the germline V gene are MNHEY and SVGAGI. CDR3 size: 10 residues. The CDR3 loop is CASTFSEQFF. The CDR3 region has the DNA TGTGCCAGCACATTTTCTGAGCAGTTCTTC.

The V and J genes are TRBV14 and TRBJ2-7; TRBD2 might be the D (5 bases). CDR3 length equals 14 residues. The V gene lost 7 bases and the J gene lost 3 bases, with 16 bases spanning the gap. From germline, CDR1 is SGHDN and CDR2 FVKESK. DNA for the CDR3: TGTGCCAGCAAACGGAGCGGAATAATCTACGAGCAGTACTTC. It specifies CASKRSGIIYEQYF.

The chain has TRBV4-3 and TRBJ2-1; 7 bases are shared with TRBD1. This CDR3 has 15 residues. Germline V gives CDR1 LGHNA, CDR2 YSLEER. V was clipped by 3 bases and J by 7 bases; unmatched bases: 9. The CDR3 here is CASSQRQGVLNEQFF. DNA of the CDR3: TGCGCCAGCAGCCAGAGACAGGGCGTGTTAAATGAGCAGTTCTTC.

The genes are TRBV9 and TRBJ2-3, with D possibly TRBD1 on 5 matching bases. CDR1 and CDR2 from the germline V gene are SGDLS and YYNGEE. V was pared by 0 bases and J by 7 bases, with 12 bases between. The CDR3 spans 14 residues. The CDR3, as DNA: TGTGCCAGCAGCGTAGGCCAGGGCATGAATACGCAGTATTTT. This translates into CASSVGQGMNTQYF.